Below, 11 T cell receptor beta chains from the same sample are listed, as sequenced in a study of sequential checkpoint blockade in melanoma. Produced via immunoSEQ multiplex PCR; TCRdb's table is partial and in-frame only. Found here are about 17,000 clones, 67% of them singletons; the top ten hold about 22%. As to treatment: randomized to nivolumab then ipilimumab (arm A) or the reverse (arm B). The specimen comprised CD8+ T cells sorted from blood (inferred from file names), sampled from a patient given nivolumab and ipilimumab in sequence. The receptors originated from a human donor with melanoma.

The J gene is TRBJ2-3, the V gene TRBV10-1; D possibly corresponds to TRBD1 (5 bases). Looked up from germline, CDR1 is WNHNN and CDR2 is SYGVQD (reference sequence). This CDR3 region has 15 residues. Between the trimmed V and J ends, which lost 6 bases and 0 bases, there was a span of 13 bases. For the CDR3, the DNA is TGCGCCAGCAGCGCCACAGGCCCAAGCACAGATACGCAGTATTTT. This codes for CASSATGPSTDTQYF.

The rearrangement uses TRBV9 and TRBJ2-6, with 7 bases that match TRBD2. The CDR3 has 13 residues. J lost 4 bases, V lost 10 bases, and 5 bases had no gene match. CDR1 is SGDLS, CDR2 YYNGEE, per germline. The CDR3 is CAGGRGGANVLTF. CDR3 DNA sequence: TGTGCCGGCGGGCGGGGGGGGGCCAACGTCCTGACTTTC.

The chain combines TRBV6-1 with TRBJ1-5; 7 bases fit TRBD1. V was pared by 8 bases and J by 3 bases, with 4 bases of the junction left unmatched. In germline, CDR1 is MNHNS, CDR2 SASEGT. The CDR3 is 13 residues long. The CDR3 DNA sequence: TGTGCCAGCCGGGACAGCAACAATCAGCCCCAGCATTTT. Encoded protein: CASRDSNNQPQHF.

The chain has TRBV5-8 and TRBJ1-6; the match to TRBD1 covers 7 bases. V shed 5 bases and J 3 bases; nucleotides not matched to a gene: 14. The V gene's germline CDR1 is SGHTS and CDR2 YDEGEE. The CDR3 has 18 residues. This CDR3 is CASSLSRDSHHYNSPLHF. In DNA form, the CDR3 reads TGTGCCAGCAGTCTAAGCCGGGACAGCCATCACTATAATTCACCCCTCCACTTT.

In its sample, this clone was seen a few times. The rearrangement uses TRBV7-9 and TRBJ2-5, with 8 bases fitting TRBD1. J lost 9 bases, V lost 5 bases, and 2 bases had no gene match. The CDR3 length is 11 residues. Germline V gene lookup returns CDR1 SEHNR and CDR2 FQNEAQ (reference sequence). This chain's CDR3 is CASSPGGPQYF. In DNA form, the CDR3 reads TGTGCCAGCAGCCCAGGGGGCCCCCAGTACTTC.

This rearrangement joins TRBV27 to TRBJ1-5; D is unclear. CDR1 is MNHEY and CDR2 is SMNVEV in the germline V gene (reference sequence). V shed 5 bases and J shed 0 bases, with 11 bases lying between them. This CDR3 contains 15 residues. The DNA for the CDR3 is TGTGCCAGCAGTCCCGAGGGCTATAGCAATCAGCCCCAGCATTTT. The encoded protein is CASSPEGYSNQPQHF.

This clone has ten or more counts. This chain connects TRBV6-1 to TRBJ2-7; TRBD1 aligns across 8 bases. The ends lost 8 bases at V and 3 bases at J; junction bases unmatched: 0. The CDR3 contains 11 residues. CDR1 is MNHNS, CDR2 SASEGT, per germline. This CDR3 reads CASGQGYEQYF. The CDR3 DNA reads TGTGCCAGCGGACAGGGCTACGAGCAGTACTTC.

The chain joins TRBV4-2 to TRBJ1-6, with D unclear. CDR3 length equals 16 residues. Trimming pared 4 bases from V and 7 bases from J, leaving 17 bases between. Germline loops: CDR1 LGHNA, CDR2 YNFKEQ. The CDR3 loop reads CASSPSGWEVNSPLHF. CDR3 sequence (DNA): TGTGCCAGCAGCCCCTCGGGGTGGGAAGTAAATTCACCCCTCCACTTT.

The chain combines TRBV11-2 with TRBJ2-1, with TRBD2 as a possible D gene (5 bases). The V and J ends lost 5 bases and 6 bases respectively, with 11 bases between them. The CDR3 consists of 13 residues. Germline CDR1 and CDR2: SGHAT and FQNNGV. As DNA, the CDR3 is TGTGCCAGCAGCCGTACCGAGGGCAATGAGCAGTTCTTC. Its translation is CASSRTEGNEQFF.

This clone was recorded a few times. The V and J genes are TRBV5-6 and TRBJ1-3; 7 bases match TRBD1. From germline, CDR1 is SGHDT and CDR2 YYEEEE. CDR3 length: 19 amino acids. Trimming took 3 bases from V and 2 from J; bases not matched to a gene: 17. CDR3 sequence: CASSSEVTLTGTPGNTIYF. CDR3 DNA: TGTGCCAGCAGCTCGGAGGTAACACTGACAGGGACCCCTGGAAACACCATATATTTT.

This clone showed up just once. V gene TRBV5-6 combines with J gene TRBJ2-1; the match to TRBD2 covers 10 bases. The CDR3 is made up of 15 amino acids. The V and J ends lost 0 bases and 14 bases, in that order; junction bases with no gene match: 11. Germline lookup yields CDR1 SGHDT and CDR2 YYEEEE. The CDR3 is CASSLDVAGGQSEFF. The CDR3 DNA sequence: TGTGCCAGCAGCTTGGACGTAGCGGGGGGACAATCGGAGTTCTTC.